The 26 T cell receptor beta chains below come from one sample, sequenced in a study of blood T cell repertoires in COVID-19. TCRdb keeps only in-frame clones here, not all; method: immunoSEQ multiplex PCR. The profile shows a few hundred thousand clones, about 85% of them singletons. Sequences were obtained from PBMCs or T cells enriched from blood (not recorded which). The receptors come from a woman in her forties or fifties who had recovered from COVID-19.

The chain is built from TRBV7-3 and TRBJ2-1; 8 bases are shared with TRBD2. CDR1 and CDR2 (germline): SGHTA, FQGTGA. The CDR3 has 14 amino acids. The trim removed 5 bases at V and 2 bases at J, leaving 2 bases unmatched. The CDR3, as DNA: TGTGCCAGCAGCCCGGGACTAGCCTACAATGAGCAGTTCTTC. Translating it yields CASSPGLAYNEQFF.

This chain uses TRBV29-1 with TRBJ1-1, with TRBD1 matching 10 bases. The trim removed 4 bases at V and 0 bases at J, leaving 11 bases unmatched. Germline assignment: CDR1 SQVTM and CDR2 ANQGSEA. This CDR3 is 17 amino acids long. The CDR3 here is CSVGLFGTGAMNTEAFF. The CDR3 DNA is TGCAGCGTTGGTCTTTTCGGGACAGGGGCCATGAACACTGAAGCTTTCTTT.

The chain employs TRBV3-1 (or the pseudogene TRBV3-2) and TRBJ1-6; 11 bases fit TRBD1. This CDR3 is built from 18 residues. The V gene end was trimmed by 1 base and the J gene end by 7 bases; junction bases not matched to a gene: 9. CDR1 and CDR2 from the germline V gene are LGHDT and YNNKEL (reference sequence). This CDR3 is CASSQGWTGGARNSPLHF. DNA of the CDR3: TGTGCCAGCAGCCAAGGATGGACAGGGGGCGCGCGGAATTCACCCCTCCACTTT.

The chain recombines TRBV5-1 with TRBJ2-7; 7 nucleotides line up with TRBD1. Germline-derived CDR1 and CDR2 are SGHRS and YFSETQ. After removal of 0 bases from V and 5 bases from J, the junction contained 8 bases not matched to a gene. The CDR3 consists of 15 residues. The CDR3, as DNA: TGCGCCAGCAGCTTGGTGGCTCAAGGGGGCCACGAGCAGTACTTC. It translates to CASSLVAQGGHEQYF.

The chain links TRBV21-1 to TRBJ1-2; the DNA was not used to check the table's D call, TRBD1. TRBV21-1 is reported as a pseudogene. The CDR3 has 16 amino acids. CDR3 nucleotides: TGTGCCAGCAGCCGACCCCGGGACACAGGGGCGCAAGGCTACACCTTC. This sequence encodes CASSRPRDTGAQGYTF.

This clone was detected once. This chain joins TRBV7-9 and TRBJ1-5, with 12 bases lining up with TRBD1. CDR1 is SEHNR, CDR2 FQNEAQ, per germline (reference sequence). V lost 0 bases to trimming and J lost 5 bases; unmatched junction nucleotides: 8. This CDR3 region has 18 residues. The CDR3 protein is CASSLADGTGGPYQPQHF. CDR3 nucleotides: TGTGCCAGCAGCTTAGCGGATGGGACAGGGGGCCCTTATCAGCCCCAGCATTTT.

This clone was recorded once. The chain couples TRBV7-9 to TRBJ2-4; 10 bases are shared with TRBD2. CDR1 is SEHNR and CDR2 is FQNEAQ in the germline V gene (reference sequence). This CDR3 region has 15 residues. V shed 1 base, J shed 7 bases, and the junction held 4 bases outside the gene matches. This CDR3 is CASSLVRSGRNIQYF. Here the CDR3 DNA reads TGTGCCAGCAGCTTAGTTCGTAGCGGGAGGAACATTCAGTACTTC. The entire variable domain, with the rest obtained from reference TRBV7-9 and TRBJ2-4, is as follows: DTGVSQNPRHKITKRGQNVTFRCDPISEHNRLYWYRQTLGQGPEFLTYFQNEAQLEKSRLLSDRFSAERPKGSFSTLEIQRTEQGDSAMYLCASSLVRSGRNIQYFGAGTRLSVL.

The J gene is TRBJ2-3, the V gene TRBV6-2 or TRBV6-3; TRBD1 matches at 7 bases. Trimming removed 6 bases from V and 0 bases from J; junction bases left unmatched: 6. The germline V gene has CDR1 MNHEY and CDR2 SVGEGT. This CDR3 is built from 15 residues. DNA of the CDR3: TGTGCCAGCAGCGACAGGGCGCGGAGCACAGATACGCAGTATTTT. Residues: CASSDRARSTDTQYF.

V and J are TRBV27 and TRBJ1-1; D unclear. The germline V gene has CDR1 MNHEY and CDR2 SMNVEV (reference sequence). Trimming took 6 bases from V and 2 from J, leaving 16 bases between them. The length of the CDR3 is 15 residues. This CDR3 is CASRLIHPGNTEAFF. Written as DNA, the CDR3 is TGTGCCAGCAGATTAATCCACCCGGGAAACACTGAAGCTTTCTTT.

This chain joins TRBV28 and TRBJ2-3, with TRBD2 identical over 8 bases. V gave up 7 bases and J gave up 3 bases; unmatched junction bases: 6. The CDR3 totals 14 residues. Germline CDR1 and CDR2: MDHEN and SYDVKM. The DNA of the CDR3 is TGTGCCAGCATTATAGCGGGAAGGACAGATACGCAGTATTTT. Its translation is CASIIAGRTDTQYF.

The gene calls are TRBV19 and TRBJ1-1; D unclear. The CDR3 totals 17 residues. Trimming left V 6 bases short and J 4 bases short, with 24 bases between. From germline, CDR1 is LNHDA and CDR2 SQIVND (reference sequence). The CDR3 DNA follows: TGTGCCAGTAGAAACAGTTTCCCGGGCGCCGGGAGCACTGAAGCTTTCTTT. This sequence encodes CASRNSFPGAGSTEAFF.

In this sample, this clone turned up once. The rearrangement uses TRBV3-1 (or the pseudogene TRBV3-2) and TRBJ2-7, with 12 bases matching TRBD1. The CDR3 consists of 15 residues. The germline V gene has CDR1 LGHDT and CDR2 YNNKEL (reference sequence). Trimming took 1 base from V and 6 from J; bases not matched to a gene: 4. Written as DNA, the CDR3 is TGTGCCAGCAGCCAAGCGGGACAGGGGGCGGGCGAGCAGTACTTC. It yields the protein CASSQAGQGAGEQYF.

The table lists this clone with a few counts. The genes are TRBV2 and TRBJ1-6; the D gene is possibly TRBD1 (6 bases). Germline CDR1 is SNHLY and CDR2 is FYNNEI. The CDR3 consists of 14 residues. V was pared by 2 bases and J by 5 bases, with 7 bases between. The CDR3, as DNA: TGTGCCAGCAGTGAACAGGGGAATAATTCACCCCTCCACTTT. Its translation: CASSEQGNNSPLHF. Looking up the rest from reference TRBV2 and TRBJ1-6 gives the full variable domain: EPEVTQTPSHQVTQMGQEVILRCVPISNHLYFYWYRQILGQKVEFLVSFYNNEISEKSEIFDDQFSVERPDGSNFTLKIRSTKLEDSAMYFCASSEQGNNSPLHFGNGTRLTVT.

V gene TRBV29-1 combines with J gene TRBJ2-3; D is unresolved. The length of the CDR3 is 10 residues. Between the trimmed V and J ends, which lost 7 bases and 3 bases, there was a span of 5 bases. Germline V gene data show CDR1 as SQVTM and CDR2 as ANQGSEA. The CDR3 coding sequence is TGCAGCGCCCGTACAGATACGCAGTATTTT. Translating gives CSARTDTQYF.

The count of this clone is one. The chain uses TRBV5-4 and TRBJ2-1, with 7 positions matching TRBD2. J lost 7 bases, V lost 0 bases, and 4 bases had no gene match. The germline CDR1 and CDR2 sequences are SGHNT and YYREEE (reference sequence). The CDR3 contains 14 residues. The CDR3 is CASSLDGRQNEQFF. CDR3 DNA sequence: TGTGCCAGCAGCTTGGACGGGAGGCAGAATGAGCAGTTCTTC.

The chain joins TRBV19 to TRBJ2-5; no reliable D call. CDR1 is LNHDA and CDR2 is SQIVND in the germline V gene (reference sequence). Trimming shortened V by 4 bases and J by 3 bases, and 6 bases separated the two germline ends. CDR3 size: 12 residues. CDR3 sequence: CASSTGKETQYF. The DNA for the CDR3 is TGTGCCAGTAGTACAGGAAAAGAGACCCAGTACTTC.

The rearrangement links TRBV20-1 to TRBJ2-7; D is undetermined. CDR3 length equals 11 residues. The V end was cut by 2 bases, the J end by 6 bases, with 8 bases between. Germline V gives CDR1 DFQATT, CDR2 SNEGSKA (reference sequence). The CDR3 sequence: CSARWATEQYF. DNA for the CDR3: TGCAGTGCTAGATGGGCGACCGAGCAGTACTTC.

V usage is TRBV3-1 (or the pseudogene TRBV3-2) and J usage is TRBJ2-2, with D hard to call. Germline V gives CDR1 LGHDT, CDR2 YNNKEL (reference sequence). Trimming cost V 1 base and J 5 bases, with 8 bases left between them. This CDR3 region has 14 residues. CDR3 sequence reads: CASSQGGQTGELFF. The CDR3 DNA is TGTGCCAGCAGCCAAGGTGGCCAGACCGGGGAGCTGTTTTTT.

The chain uses TRBV6-2 or TRBV6-3 and TRBJ1-5, with D possibly TRBD1 on 6 matching bases. This CDR3 is 15 amino acids long. Germline V gene lookup returns CDR1 MNHEY and CDR2 SVGEGT. V lost 6 bases and J 7 bases, leaving 19 bases between the germline ends. CDR3: CASSLGQAIVQPQHF. CDR3 bases: TGTGCCAGCAGCCTGGGACAAGCGATAGTACAGCCCCAGCATTTT.

This clone has at least ten counts. The chain combines TRBV4-3 with TRBJ1-1, with D unclear. This CDR3 spans 13 amino acids. CDR1 is LGHNA and CDR2 is YSLEER in the germline V gene. Between the trimmed V and J ends, which lost 0 bases and 7 bases, there was a span of 9 bases. CDR3 in amino acids: CASSQEAGSEAFF. CDR3 coding DNA: TGCGCCAGCAGCCAAGAAGCGGGGAGTGAAGCTTTCTTT.

The chain uses TRBV19 and TRBJ2-2; D remains unclear. CDR1 is LNHDA and CDR2 is SQIVND in the germline V gene (reference sequence). The V and J ends lost 2 bases and 0 bases respectively, with 7 bases between them. The CDR3 covers 15 residues. Written as DNA, the CDR3 is TGTGCCAGTAGTATACTCAGTCCGAACACCGGGGAGCTGTTTTTT. It encodes CASSILSPNTGELFF.

The chain carries TRBV4-2 and TRBJ2-1; 7 bases line up with TRBD2. This CDR3 has 15 amino acids. Per germline, CDR1 LGHNA and CDR2 YNFKEQ. The junction had 8 bases not matched to a gene; V was cut back by 1 base and J by 8 bases. The DNA of the CDR3 is TGTGCCAGCAGCCAAGGTATTGCGGGAGAGGATGAGCAGTTCTTC. Protein product: CASSQGIAGEDEQFF.

The CDR3 sequence: CASTLLGEKLFF. CDR3 bases: TGTGCCAGCACCCTCCTCGGGGAAAAACTGTTTTTT. This chain joins TRBV28 and TRBJ1-4; D is ambiguous. The CDR3 is made up of 12 amino acids. Germline loops: CDR1 MDHEN, CDR2 SYDVKM. V lost 7 bases, J lost 8 bases, and 11 bases lay in between.

The J gene is TRBJ2-1, the V gene TRBV11-2; 7 nucleotides line up with TRBD2. Germline V gene sequence: CDR1 SGHAT, CDR2 FQNNGV. CDR3 size: 16 residues. The V segment lost 3 bases and the J segment 3 bases; nucleotides outside the gene matches: 8. The CDR3 spells CASSFVAGAFYNEQFF. The CDR3 nucleotides read TGTGCCAGCAGCTTTGTGGCGGGAGCGTTCTACAATGAGCAGTTCTTC.

The rearrangement joins TRBV3-1 (or the pseudogene TRBV3-2) to TRBJ1-6; 7 bases agree with TRBD1. The germline V gene has CDR1 LGHDT and CDR2 YNNKEL (reference sequence). V lost 5 bases and J lost 8; bases outside the gene matches: 3. The CDR3 covers 13 residues. In DNA, the CDR3 is TGTGCCAGCAGCTCGACAGGGTATTCACCCCTCCACTTT. Translated, it gives CASSSTGYSPLHF.

The chain recombines TRBV5-1 with TRBJ2-5, with D perhaps matching TRBD2 (5 bases). In germline, CDR1 is SGHRS, CDR2 YFSETQ. The CDR3 has 13 residues. Trimming removed 5 bases from V and 5 bases from J, with 13 bases in between. The CDR3 reads CASREVLEETQYF. CDR3 coding DNA: TGCGCCAGCAGGGAGGTATTAGAGGAGACCCAGTACTTC.